The 18 T cell receptor beta chains presented below share a single source sample, sequenced in a study of T-cell reconstitution after alpha-beta-depleted transplantation in children. The library targeted TCRbeta and was prepared with unique molecular identifiers. A single record per CDR3 protein comes from TCRdb applying MiXCR to the PCR reads. The sample records roughly 220,000 distinct CDR3 sequences, around 9.2% being singletons. The source was PBMCs, mostly from graft donor cells, collected 360 days after TCRalphabeta/CD19-depleted stem cell transplant. These receptors all come from a male patient aged 2 to 9 who had a stem cell transplant for acute myeloid leukemia, so the T cells may come from the graft donor.

This clonotype was seen a few times. This sequence joins TRBV7-6 and TRBJ1-2; D may be TRBD1 (6 bases). The CDR3 is made up of 16 amino acids. Germline CDR1 reads SGHVS; CDR2 reads FNYEAQ. Trimming took 5 bases from V and 1 from J, leaving 17 bases between them. The CDR3: CASSAKQGGGNYGYTF. CDR3 nucleotides: TGTGCCAGCAGCGCGAAACAGGGAGGGGGTAACTATGGCTACACCTTC.

The J gene is TRBJ1-6, the V gene TRBV6-5, with 11 bases that match TRBD1. Germline V gene sequence: CDR1 MNHEY, CDR2 SVGAGI. The CDR3 has 17 amino acids. Trimming removed 4 bases from V and 5 bases from J; junction bases left unmatched: 7. The CDR3 DNA reads as TGTGCCAGCAGTTCCCCCGGACAGGGGGCCCATAATTCACCCCTCCACTTT. This encodes CASSSPGQGAHNSPLHF.

Only a few counts were recorded for this clonotype. The J gene is TRBJ2-2, the V gene TRBV12-3 or TRBV12-4; no reliable D call. V lost 3 bases, J lost 2 bases, and 7 bases lay in between. CDR3 length equals 14 residues. CDR3 amino acids: CASSLIPNTGELFF. DNA for the CDR3: TGTGCCAGCAGTTTGATCCCTAACACCGGGGAGCTGTTTTTT.

Ten or more counts support this clonotype. The gene calls are TRBV20-1 and TRBJ2-1; D gene unclear. CDR1 DFQATT and CDR2 SNEGSKA come from the germline V gene (reference sequence). This CDR3 has 11 amino acids. Trimming pared 7 bases from V and 8 bases from J, leaving 12 bases between. Here the CDR3 DNA reads TGCAGTGTCCTTCGCCCCGATGAGCAGTTCTTC. This translates into CSVLRPDEQFF.

The sample holds many counts of this clonotype. The gene calls are TRBV11-2 and TRBJ2-1, with D perhaps matching TRBD1 or TRBD2 (5 bases each). Trimming removed 1 base from V and 2 bases from J, with 6 bases in between. The CDR3 has 14 residues. Germline CDR1 is SGHAT and CDR2 is FQNNGV. The CDR3 nucleotides read TGTGCCAGCAGCTTAGCGGGACCCTACAATGAGCAGTTCTTC. Translating gives CASSLAGPYNEQFF.

This clonotype occurred many times. The chain joins TRBV20-1 to TRBJ2-3; 7 nucleotides agree with TRBD2. Germline V lookup: CDR1 DFQATT, CDR2 SNEGSKA (reference sequence). Trimming at V came to 4 bases and at J to 3 bases, leaving 4 bases not matched to a gene. This CDR3 comprises 13 residues. CDR3 nucleotide sequence: TGCAGTGCTACCCCGGGACTAACAGATACGCAGTATTTT. This sequence encodes CSATPGLTDTQYF.

Ten or more counts support this clonotype. CDR3 nucleotides: TGTGCCAGCAGCCAAGATAGGATCAGGGTTGAGCAGTTCTTC. It translates to CASSQDRIRVEQFF. The chain links TRBV3-1 to TRBJ2-1, with TRBD1 as a possible D gene (5 bases). Germline V gene lookup returns CDR1 LGHDT and CDR2 YNNKEL (reference sequence). Trimming left V 0 bases short and J 9 bases short, with 12 bases between. CDR3 size: 14 residues.

This clonotype was counted between two and nine times. V usage is TRBV5-1 and J usage is TRBJ2-5; 7 positions agree with TRBD1. This CDR3 spans 16 amino acids. V lost 0 bases and J lost 5; bases outside the gene matches: 10. CDR1 and CDR2 from the germline V gene are SGHRS and YFSETQ. The CDR3 spells CASSLAFSTGIETQYF. The CDR3 bases are TGCGCCAGCAGCTTGGCATTCTCGACAGGGATTGAGACCCAGTACTTC.

This clonotype was picked up many times. The gene calls are TRBV6-2 or TRBV6-3 and TRBJ2-1; 7 nucleotides align to TRBD2. CDR1 and CDR2 (germline): MNHEY, SVGEGT. The V segment lost 0 bases and the J segment 7 bases; nucleotides outside the gene matches: 3. CDR3 size: 14 residues. CDR3 sequence (DNA): TGTGCCAGCAGTTACTCGTCGGGGGGAAATGAGCAGTTCTTC. Translating it yields CASSYSSGGNEQFF.

This clonotype was observed a handful of times. J is TRBJ2-1 and V is TRBV5-1, with D uncertain. Germline CDR1 reads SGHRS; CDR2 reads YFSETQ. V lost 0 bases and J 6 bases, leaving 10 bases between the germline ends. The CDR3 is 14 amino acids. CDR3 amino acids: CASSLVSRLNEQFF. CDR3 DNA sequence: TGCGCCAGCAGCTTGGTTTCGCGTCTCAATGAGCAGTTCTTC.

The CDR3 region is CASSLARGQMNTGELFF. The CDR3, as DNA: TGTGCCAGCAGCTTAGCGCGGGGACAGATGAACACCGGGGAGCTGTTTTTT. The rearrangement uses TRBV7-2 and TRBJ2-2; tentatively, D is TRBD1 (7 bases). The ends were cut back, 0 bases at V and 1 base at J, with 12 bases in the middle. The CDR3 has 17 amino acids. Germline-derived CDR1 and CDR2 are SGHTA and FQGNSA.

In its sample, this clonotype was seen a few times. The chain carries TRBV5-1 and TRBJ1-4, with unresolved D. Germline assignment: CDR1 SGHRS and CDR2 YFSETQ. The V end lost 0 bases, the J end lost 0 bases, and 3 bases lay between the germline ends. This CDR3 has 14 residues. The CDR3 sequence is CASSLDTTNEKLFF. DNA for the CDR3: TGCGCCAGCAGCTTGGATACAACTAATGAAAAACTGTTTTTT.

This chain uses TRBV29-1 with TRBJ2-5; D perhaps matches TRBD2 (7 bases). Germline-derived CDR1 and CDR2 are SQVTM and ANQGSEA. CDR3 size: 15 residues. V was pared by 8 bases and J by 9 bases, with 28 bases between. The DNA for the CDR3 is TGCAGCCTTCAAGCGTGGGGGGGGGCTCAAGAAGCCCAGTACTTC. It codes for CSLQAWGGAQEAQYF.

The genes are TRBV9 and TRBJ2-3; D call uncertain. CDR1 SGDLS and CDR2 YYNGEE come from the germline V gene. The germline V and J ends were trimmed by 3 bases and 6 bases, with 8 bases remaining between them. This CDR3 contains 12 residues. CDR3 loop: CASSAIEDTQYF. DNA for the CDR3: TGTGCCAGCAGCGCCATAGAGGATACGCAGTATTTT.

This clonotype has more than one count but fewer than ten. This chain connects TRBV4-1 to TRBJ1-2; D unresolved. V shed 1 base and J shed 2 bases, with 11 bases lying between them. From germline, CDR1 is MGHRA and CDR2 YSYEKL. This CDR3 has 15 amino acids. The CDR3 region has the DNA TGCGCCAGCAGCCAAGGCAAGCGGGCGAACTATGGCTACACCTTC. Protein: CASSQGKRANYGYTF.

This clonotype has ten or more counts. The V and J genes are TRBV20-1 and TRBJ2-1; D gene uncertain. Germline CDR1 DFQATT, CDR2 SNEGSKA (reference sequence). The CDR3 runs 13 residues. V was clipped by 3 bases and J by 4 bases, with 10 bases between them. CDR3 DNA: TGCAGTGCTAGGCTACTTATTTACAATGAGCAGTTCTTC. Residues: CSARLLIYNEQFF.

This clonotype was observed a few times. The CDR3 nucleotides read TGCAGTGCTAGAGACGGGCCCAAAAACATTCAGTACTTC. Translation gives CSARDGPKNIQYF. The V gene is TRBV20-1, the J gene TRBJ2-4, with unresolved D. CDR1 DFQATT and CDR2 SNEGSKA come from the germline V gene (reference sequence). The V gene lost 0 bases and the J gene lost 2 bases, with 5 bases spanning the gap. This CDR3 comprises 13 residues.

The V call is TRBV27, the J call TRBJ1-2; the match to TRBD1 covers 8 bases. The CDR3 is 16 residues long. V trimming: 5 bases; J trimming: 1 base; junction bases outside the gene matches: 9. CDR1 and CDR2 (germline): MNHEY, SMNVEV (reference sequence). The DNA for the CDR3 is TGTGCCAGCAGTAGTGGCAGGGGGCGCCTTAACTATGGCTACACCTTC. Translated: CASSSGRGRLNYGYTF.